This T cell receptor beta chain was captured by sequencing in a study of blood T cell repertoires in COVID-19. The wider study: Donors in the United States, Italy and Spain gave samples during acute or convalescent COVID-19. In each case, the material was cDNA or gDNA derived from T cells, B-cell-depleted T cells, or PBMCs.

Methods used by the authors: Reference gene primer amplification in the assay estimated nucleated cell counts. The repertoire was sequenced with immunoSEQ multiplex PCR; TCRdb's copy has only in-frame clones and lacks some. V and J calls and clone size are those listed in that table; D and trimming were worked out from the DNA. In the table there are about 150,000 clones, about 86% of which are singletons. Between the trimmed V and J ends, which lost 3 bases and 8 bases, there was a span of 8 bases. This CDR3 spans 13 amino acids. Germline V lookup: CDR1 WNHNN, CDR2 SYGVQD (reference sequence). The V call is TRBV10-1, the J call TRBJ1-6; no reliable D call. The specimen sequenced was peripheral blood. The sequence was collected from a woman in her sixties or seventies with acute or convalescent COVID-19. CDR3 nucleotides: TGCGCCAGCAGTGAACAGACGGATTCACCCCTCCACTTT. Protein product: CASSEQTDSPLHF.